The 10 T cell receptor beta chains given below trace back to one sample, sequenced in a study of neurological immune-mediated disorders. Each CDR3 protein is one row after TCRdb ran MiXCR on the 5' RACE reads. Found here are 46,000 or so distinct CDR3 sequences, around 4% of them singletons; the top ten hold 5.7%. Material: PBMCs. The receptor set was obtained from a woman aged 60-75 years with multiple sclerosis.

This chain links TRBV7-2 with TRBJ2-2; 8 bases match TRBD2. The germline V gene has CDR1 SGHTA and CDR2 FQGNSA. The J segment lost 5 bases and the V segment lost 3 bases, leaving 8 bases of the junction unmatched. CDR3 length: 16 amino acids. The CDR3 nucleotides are TGTGCCAGCAGCTTTGGGTCGGGAGGGTGGACCGGGGAGCTGTTTTTT. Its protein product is CASSFGSGGWTGELFF.

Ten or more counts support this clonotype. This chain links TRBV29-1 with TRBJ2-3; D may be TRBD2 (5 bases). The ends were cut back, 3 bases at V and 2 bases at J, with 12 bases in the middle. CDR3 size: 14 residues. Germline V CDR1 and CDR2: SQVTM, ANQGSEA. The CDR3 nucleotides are TGCAGCGTTGAGGGAGTACAGAACACAGATACGCAGTATTTT. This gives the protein CSVEGVQNTDTQYF.

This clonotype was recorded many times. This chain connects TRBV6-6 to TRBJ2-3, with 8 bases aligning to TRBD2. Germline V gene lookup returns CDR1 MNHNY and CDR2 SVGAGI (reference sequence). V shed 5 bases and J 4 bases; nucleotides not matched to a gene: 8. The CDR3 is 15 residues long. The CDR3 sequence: CASSGSGGVADTQYF. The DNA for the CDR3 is TGTGCCAGCAGTGGATCCGGGGGGGTTGCAGATACGCAGTATTTT.

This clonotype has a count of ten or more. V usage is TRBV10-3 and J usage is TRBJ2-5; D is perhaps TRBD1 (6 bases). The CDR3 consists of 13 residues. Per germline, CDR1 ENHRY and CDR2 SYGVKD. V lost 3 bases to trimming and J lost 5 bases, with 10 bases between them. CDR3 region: CAISEYRVETQYF. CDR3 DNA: TGTGCCATCAGTGAATACAGGGTTGAGACCCAGTACTTC.

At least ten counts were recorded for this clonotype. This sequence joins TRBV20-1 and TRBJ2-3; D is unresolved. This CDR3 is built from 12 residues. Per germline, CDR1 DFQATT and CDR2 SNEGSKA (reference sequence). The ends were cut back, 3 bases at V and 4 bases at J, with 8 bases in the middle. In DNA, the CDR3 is TGCAGTGCTAGTGTTTCGGCAGATACGCAGTATTTT. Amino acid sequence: CSASVSADTQYF.

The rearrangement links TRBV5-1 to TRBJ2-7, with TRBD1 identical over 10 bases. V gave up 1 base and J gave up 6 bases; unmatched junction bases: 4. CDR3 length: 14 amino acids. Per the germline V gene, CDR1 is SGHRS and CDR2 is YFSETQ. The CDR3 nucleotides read TGCGCCAGCAGCTTGTTTGGGACAGGGGTCGAGCAGTACTTC. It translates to CASSLFGTGVEQYF.

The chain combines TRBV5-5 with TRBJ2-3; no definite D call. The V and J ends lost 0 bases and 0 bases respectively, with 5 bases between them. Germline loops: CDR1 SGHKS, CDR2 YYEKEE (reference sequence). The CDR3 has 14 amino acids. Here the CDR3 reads CASSLVLSTDTQYF. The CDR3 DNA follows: TGTGCCAGCAGCTTGGTATTGAGCACAGATACGCAGTATTTT.

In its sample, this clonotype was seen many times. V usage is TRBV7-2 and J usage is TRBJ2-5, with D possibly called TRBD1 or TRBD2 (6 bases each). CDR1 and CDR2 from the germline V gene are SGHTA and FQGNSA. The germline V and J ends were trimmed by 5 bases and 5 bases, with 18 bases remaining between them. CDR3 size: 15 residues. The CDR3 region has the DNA TGTGCCAGCAGCGCCCCCCGGGGGCCTTGGGAGACCCAGTACTTC. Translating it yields CASSAPRGPWETQYF.

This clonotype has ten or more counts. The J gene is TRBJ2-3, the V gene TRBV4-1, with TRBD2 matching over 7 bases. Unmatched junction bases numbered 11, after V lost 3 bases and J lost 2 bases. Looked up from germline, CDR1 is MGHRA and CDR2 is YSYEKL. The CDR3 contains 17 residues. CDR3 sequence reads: CASSQGVLAGDTDTQYF. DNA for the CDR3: TGCGCCAGCAGCCAGGGGGTTCTGGCGGGGGACACAGATACGCAGTATTTT.

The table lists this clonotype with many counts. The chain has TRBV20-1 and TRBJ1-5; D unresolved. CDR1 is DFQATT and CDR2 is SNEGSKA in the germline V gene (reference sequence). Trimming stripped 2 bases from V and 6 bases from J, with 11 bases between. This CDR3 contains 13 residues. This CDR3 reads CSARINGFQPQHF. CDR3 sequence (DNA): TGCAGTGCTAGAATCAACGGGTTTCAGCCCCAGCATTTT.